This is a list of T cell receptor beta chains from one sample in a study of T cell responses to AZD1222 COVID-19 vaccine. The protocol was immunoSEQ multiplex PCR, while the TCRdb copy is restricted to in-frame clones and leaves out a portion. Here the sample spans 170,000 or so clones, about 92% being singletons. The starting material was peripheral blood, obtained on day 0 of AZD1222 vaccination. Source of these receptors: an adult in good health. Both conserved end residues are part of each CDR3. A D gene is named only where the DNA matches it firmly. The size field is filled for only some rows; it gives once, few, many or a size class.

>TRBV27|TRBJ1-2|.|.
CASSSQSTGGIYGYTF
TGTGCCAGCAGTTCCCAGTCAACGGGGGGGATTTATGGCTACACCTTC
>TRBV7-2|TRBJ1-1|.|.
CASSFGVGNTEAFF
TGTGCCAGCAGCTTCGGAGTGGGAAACACTGAAGCTTTCTTT
>TRBV7-6|TRBJ2-7|.|few
CASSPGPNYEQYF
TGTGCCAGCAGTCCGGGACCCAACTACGAGCAGTACTTC
>TRBV5-1|TRBJ1-3|TRBD1|.
CASKWGQTGVAGNTIYF
TGCGCCAGCAAATGGGGCCAGACAGGGGTCGCTGGAAACACCATATATTTT
>TRBV9|TRBJ2-1|.|.
CASSVGGATPNEQFF
TGTGCCAGCAGCGTAGGGGGGGCCACACCTAATGAGCAGTTCTTC
>TRBV28|TRBJ1-5|TRBD1|.
CASSSRRDRRYQPQHF
TGTGCCAGCAGTTCCAGACGGGACAGGCGGTATCAGCCCCAGCATTTT
>TRBV7-2|TRBJ2-1|.|few
CASSWESRSTEQFF
TGTGCCAGCAGCTGGGAGAGTCGATCCACTGAGCAGTTCTTC
>TRBV2|TRBJ2-1|TRBD2|.
CASSEALGTSVEQFF
TGTGCCAGCAGTGAAGCGTTAGGGACTAGCGTCGAGCAGTTCTTC
>TRBV29-1|TRBJ1-6|.|.
CSVGADGGALHF
TGCAGCGTGGGGGCCGATGGAGGGGCCCTCCACTTT
>TRBV11-3|TRBJ2-3|TRBD1|.
CASSLGQLLFTDTQYF
TGTGCCAGCAGCTTGGGACAGTTACTCTTCACAGATACGCAGTATTTT
>TRBV10-3|TRBJ1-1|TRBD1|.
CAISDEGAGTEAFF
TGTGCCATCAGTGACGAGGGGGCGGGTACTGAAGCTTTCTTT
>TRBV7-2|TRBJ2-7|TRBD1|.
CASSHGQGSYEQYF
TGTGCCAGCAGCCACGGACAGGGGTCCTACGAGCAGTACTTC
>TRBV6-5|TRBJ2-7|TRBD1|.
CASKRDRGNEQYF
TGTGCCAGCAAGCGGGACAGGGGTAACGAGCAGTACTTC
>TRBV27|TRBJ2-7|.|.
CASRHYEQYF
TGTGCCAGCAGGCATTACGAGCAGTACTTC
>TRBV9|TRBJ2-3|TRBD1|.
CASSAGQGFTDTQYF
TGTGCCAGCAGCGCGGGACAGGGATTCACAGATACGCAGTATTTT
>TRBV6-5|TRBJ1-1|.|.
CASSYEARSLSTEAFF
TGTGCCAGCAGTTACGAGGCCAGGTCGCTTTCCACTGAAGCTTTCTTT
>TRBV6-6|TRBJ2-7|TRBD1|once
CASSYFGTGPYEQYF
TGTGCCAGCAGTTACTTCGGGACAGGGCCCTACGAGCAGTACTTC
>TRBV5-1|TRBJ1-1|.|.
CASSATGGVTEAFF
TGCGCCAGCAGCGCCACAGGAGGGGTCACTGAAGCTTTCTTT
>TRBV29-1|TRBJ2-5|.|once
CSVTVGETQYF
TGCAGCGTGACAGTTGGAGAGACCCAGTACTTC
>TRBV5-5|TRBJ1-3|.|.
CASSFGPGNTIYF
TGTGCCAGCAGCTTCGGCCCTGGAAACACCATATATTTT
>TRBV9|TRBJ1-1|.|.
CASSVGAGQVNTEAFF
TGTGCCAGCAGCGTAGGCGCAGGGCAGGTGAACACTGAAGCTTTCTTT
>TRBV30|TRBJ1-5|.|.
CAWSVLGSSNQPQHF
TGTGCCTGGAGTGTACTCGGCAGTAGCAATCAGCCCCAGCATTTT
>TRBV19|TRBJ1-2|TRBD1|.
CASSILTGQGLGYTF
TGTGCCAGTAGTATCCTGACGGGACAGGGACTGGGCTACACCTTC
>TRBV2|TRBJ1-5|TRBD1|.
CASTNTGGDQPQHF
TGTGCCAGCACGAATACAGGGGGCGATCAGCCCCAGCATTTT
>TRBV11-2|TRBJ1-2|TRBD1|once
CASSSAWTGDGYTF
TGTGCCAGCAGCTCCGCCTGGACAGGTGATGGCTACACCTTC
>TRBV12-3/TRBV12-4|TRBJ2-5|.|.
CASSLAETSQYF
TGTGCCAGCAGTTTAGCGGAGACTAGTCAGTACTTC
>TRBV27|TRBJ1-3|TRBD1|.
CASKGQGAGNTIYF
TGTGCCAGCAAGGGACAGGGCGCTGGAAACACCATATATTTT
>TRBV10-2|TRBJ1-5|.|.
CASSADRTGGPQHF
TGCGCCAGCAGTGCCGACAGGACTGGGGGGCCCCAGCATTTT
>TRBV7-2|TRBJ2-3|TRBD2|once
CASSLSGGADTQYF
TGTGCCAGCAGCCTTAGCGGGGGGGCAGATACGCAGTATTTT
>TRBV19|TRBJ1-2|.|once
CASSIGSTDYGYTF
TGTGCCAGTAGTATAGGCTCGACAGACTATGGCTACACCTTC
>TRBV7-3|TRBJ1-1|.|once
CASSEDTVNTEAFF
TGTGCCAGCAGTGAAGACACGGTGAACACTGAAGCTTTCTTT
>TRBV2|TRBJ2-5|TRBD1|.
CASRDRVSTETQYF
TGTGCCAGCCGGGACAGGGTCTCTACGGAGACCCAGTACTTC
>TRBV5-1|TRBJ2-5|TRBD2|.
CASGAGAQETQYF
TGCGCCAGCGGAGCGGGGGCACAAGAGACCCAGTACTTC
>TRBV29-1|TRBJ1-2|.|.
CSVPPLGGNYGYTF
TGCAGCGTACCACCCCTAGGGGGAAACTATGGCTACACCTTC
>TRBV11-3|TRBJ1-3|.|.
CASSLDAGSGNTIYF
TGTGCCAGCAGCTTAGATGCAGGCTCTGGAAACACCATATATTTT
>TRBV2|TRBJ2-7|TRBD1|.
CASLRDRVSYEQYF
TGTGCCAGCCTCCGGGACAGAGTCTCCTACGAGCAGTACTTC
>TRBV5-6|TRBJ2-7|.|.
CASSLLSWGSYEQYF
TGTGCCAGCAGCTTGTTATCGTGGGGTTCCTACGAGCAGTACTTC
>TRBV10-3|TRBJ1-2|.|.
CAISEPTLWDNTGYTF
TGTGCCATCAGTGAGCCCACGCTCTGGGACAATACTGGCTACACCTTC
>TRBV9|TRBJ1-4|.|.
CASSARPGVGEKLFF
TGTGCCAGCAGCGCCCGCCCGGGAGTAGGGGAAAAACTGTTTTTT
>TRBV6-6|TRBJ1-2|.|.
CASSYLEPGPDIGYTF
TGTGCCAGCAGTTACCTCGAACCGGGACCAGATATCGGCTACACCTTC
>TRBV19|TRBJ1-6|.|.
CASSGAYNSPLHF
TGTGCCAGTAGTGGAGCTTATAATTCACCCCTCCACTTT
>TRBV7-3|TRBJ2-2|.|once
CASSPLSTGLWNTGELFF
TGTGCCAGCAGCCCACTCTCGACAGGACTCTGGAACACCGGGGAGCTGTTTTTT
>TRBV7-2|TRBJ1-4|TRBD1|.
CATAPRQGNEKLFF
TGTGCCACAGCCCCTCGACAGGGAAATGAAAAACTGTTTTTT
>TRBV7-2|TRBJ2-2|.|.
CASSFYVTNTGELFF
TGTGCCAGCAGCTTTTACGTGACGAACACCGGGGAGCTGTTTTTT
>TRBV27|TRBJ1-1|.|.
CASSLNGVPRSRAEAFF
TGTGCCAGCAGTTTAAATGGGGTTCCCAGAAGTCGGGCTGAAGCTTTCTTT
>TRBV2|TRBJ2-1|.|.
CASSELGSEQFF
TGTGCCAGCAGTGAACTTGGATCTGAGCAGTTCTTC
>TRBV30|TRBJ1-5|.|.
CAWKQAHSNQPQHF
TGTGCCTGGAAACAGGCACATAGCAATCAGCCCCAGCATTTT
>TRBV6-5|TRBJ1-6|.|.
CASTKGTGGSPLHF
TGTGCCAGCACCAAGGGAACAGGAGGATCACCCCTCCACTTT
>TRBV6-5|TRBJ1-2|.|.
CASTQGGVFYGYTF
TGTGCCAGCACCCAGGGAGGCGTTTTCTATGGCTACACCTTC